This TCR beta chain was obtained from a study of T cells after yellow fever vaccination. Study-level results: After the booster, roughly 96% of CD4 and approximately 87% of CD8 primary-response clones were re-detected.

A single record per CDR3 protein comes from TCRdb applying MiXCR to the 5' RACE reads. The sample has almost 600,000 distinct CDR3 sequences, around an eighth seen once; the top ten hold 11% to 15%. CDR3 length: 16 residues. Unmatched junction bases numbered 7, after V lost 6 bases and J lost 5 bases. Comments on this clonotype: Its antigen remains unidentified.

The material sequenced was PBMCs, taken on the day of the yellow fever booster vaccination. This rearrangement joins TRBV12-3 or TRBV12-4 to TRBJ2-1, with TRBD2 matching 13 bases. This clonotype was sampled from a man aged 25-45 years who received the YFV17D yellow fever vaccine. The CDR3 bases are TGTGCCAGCAGGCGGGGGACTAGCGGGACTAACAATGAGCAGTTCTTC. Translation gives CASRRGTSGTNNEQFF.